This T cell receptor beta chain was sequenced during a study of shared clonotypes between healthy human individuals. Once extracted for a subset, genomic DNA was divided evenly among several immunoSEQ plates. Sorted-subset replicate PCRs used 200 ng of genomic DNA. This amount corresponded to about 29,000 T cell genomes. In the original workflow: ImmunoSEQ yielded junction-only sequences lacking quality scores, so filtering differed. Sequenced by immunoSEQ multiplex PCR; TCRdb stores in-frame clones only, minus some. V, J and clone size reflect that table, while D and trimming were determined from the DNA. The sample holds 2 million to 3 million clones, 80% to 95% seen once. In the CD4+ fraction, cells were divided into CD45RA+ naive and CD45RA-negative memory subsets. The germline V gene has CDR1 KGHSH and CDR2 LQKENI. V trimming: 3 bases; J trimming: 7 bases; junction bases outside the gene matches: 10. The CDR3 sequence is 16 residues long.

Sequencing was carried out using naive CD4+ T cells from PBMCs. Subset in this sample: CD45RA+ positively selected. The sequence came from a man aged 18 to 30 in good health. Some clones in this sample may be carry-over from other donors' samples. J is TRBJ2-1 and V is TRBV18; 9 bases align to TRBD2. The CDR3 loop is CASSPSAGGPKNEQFF. CDR3 DNA sequence: TGTGCCAGCTCACCCTCCGCGGGAGGGCCTAAAAATGAGCAGTTCTTC.